The 27 T cell receptor beta chains in this list originate from one sample, sequenced in a study of shared clonotypes between healthy human individuals (dated by TCRdb to about 2020). Receptors were amplified or captured by the immunoSEQ multiplex PCR assay. Drawn from immuneACCESS, this table holds only the in-frame rearrangements with V and J called that TCRdb kept. Clones are partly lost; checked studies trace under half to an unresolved V gene and leave the rest unexplained. The sample table contains about 2,100,000 clones; only one count was recorded for roughly 91% of them. Together, the top ten hold roughly 1.7% of the sample. CD8 naive samples were obtained by positive selection for CCR7 among CD45RO-negative cells, yielding a CD45RA+CCR7+ population from which TemRA cells were excluded. Sequencing input: naive CD8+ T cells from PBMCs. The sample's cell subset or site, from its label and the paper: CD45RA+CCR7+. These TCRs come from a man younger than 30 in good health. Some clones in this sample may be carry-over from other donors' samples.

The rearrangement links TRBV27 to TRBJ2-5, with D unresolved. Trimming removed 4 bases from V and 5 bases from J, with 11 bases in between. Germline V lookup: CDR1 MNHEY, CDR2 SMNVEV (reference sequence). The CDR3 covers 13 residues. The CDR3 protein is CASSSHPRETQYF. The CDR3 nucleotides are TGTGCCAGCAGTTCCCACCCCAGGGAGACCCAGTACTTC.

The chain is built from TRBV14 and TRBJ2-7; D uncertain. Per germline, CDR1 SGHDN and CDR2 FVKESK. The CDR3 has 15 residues. Trimming stripped 1 base from V and 3 bases from J, with 13 bases between. The CDR3 here is CASSQGFARHYEQYF. In DNA, the CDR3 is TGTGCCAGCAGCCAAGGGTTTGCCAGACACTACGAGCAGTACTTC.

CDR3 amino acids: CSVDNRGWDGYTF. The CDR3 DNA is TGCAGCGTTGACAACCGGGGGTGGGATGGCTACACCTTC. V gene TRBV29-1 combines with J gene TRBJ1-2; maybe TRBD1 (5 bases). V lost 3 bases, J lost 6 bases, and 14 bases lay in between. CDR1 and CDR2 (germline): SQVTM, ANQGSEA. The CDR3 extends over 13 amino acids. Full variable domain (rest looked up from reference TRBV29-1 and TRBJ1-2): SAVISQKPSRDICQRGTSLTIQCQVDSQVTMMFWYRQQPGQSLTLIATANQGSEATYESGFVIDKFPISRPNLTFSTLTVSNMSPEDSSIYLCSVDNRGWDGYTFGSGTRLTVV.

The chain carries TRBV6-6 and TRBJ1-5, with D perhaps TRBD1 (5 bases). V gave up 7 bases and J gave up 7 bases, with 5 bases separating them. Germline V gene lookup returns CDR1 MNHNY and CDR2 SVGAGI (reference sequence). This CDR3 has 10 amino acids. The CDR3 protein is CASNRQPQHF. The DNA for the CDR3 is TGTGCCAGCAACAGGCAGCCCCAGCATTTT.

The chain has TRBV28 and TRBJ1-4; 9 positions match TRBD1. The V gene's germline CDR1 is MDHEN and CDR2 SYDVKM. V gave up 7 bases and J gave up 8 bases; unmatched junction bases: 8. The CDR3 has 14 amino acids. In nucleotides, the CDR3 is TGTGCCAGCACAAGGGACAGGGAAGGAGAAAAACTGTTTTTT. Translating it yields CASTRDREGEKLFF.

This chain connects TRBV7-2 to TRBJ2-1; a weak D match, TRBD1 (5 bases). V dropped 1 base and J dropped 3 bases, with 10 bases sitting between them. CDR1 and CDR2 from the germline V gene are SGHTA and FQGNSA. This CDR3 comprises 15 residues. In DNA form, the CDR3 reads TGTGCCAGCAGCTTAGACGACAGCATCTACAATGAGCAGTTCTTC. It codes for CASSLDDSIYNEQFF.

The chain couples TRBV11-2 to TRBJ1-2, with 7 bases that match TRBD1. Germline assignment: CDR1 SGHAT and CDR2 FQNNGV. The trim removed 1 base at V and 0 bases at J, leaving 2 bases unmatched. The CDR3 runs 15 residues. CDR3 protein: CASSLGDSTNYGYTF. The CDR3 DNA sequence: TGTGCCAGCAGCTTAGGGGACAGTACTAACTATGGCTACACCTTC.

V gene TRBV12-5 combines with J gene TRBJ2-1; 8 bases map to TRBD1. V was pared by 5 bases and J by 1 base, with 10 bases of the junction left unmatched. Germline assignment: CDR1 LGHNT and CDR2 FRNRAP. This CDR3 is 17 amino acids long. The CDR3 nucleotides read TGTGCTAGTGGTCAAACCCCAGGGGGCGCGTCCTACAATGAGCAGTTCTTC. Residues: CASGQTPGGASYNEQFF.

The chain carries TRBV6-4 and TRBJ2-2, with 7 bases lining up with TRBD1. V trimming: 6 bases; J trimming: 1 base; junction bases outside the gene matches: 11. Germline CDR1 reads MRHNA; CDR2 reads SNTAGT. The CDR3 contains 17 residues. The CDR3 bases are TGTGCCAGCAGCCTCTTCCTGGCAGGGGGGAACACCGGGGAGCTGTTTTTT. Translated: CASSLFLAGGNTGELFF.

The rearrangement uses TRBV10-3 and TRBJ1-2; D may be TRBD1 (6 bases). The CDR3 contains 14 residues. V was shortened by 4 bases and J by 2 bases, with 11 bases between the two germline ends. The germline gives CDR1 ENHRY, CDR2 SYGVKD. The CDR3 DNA reads as TGTGCCATCAGTGGACCGGGGGCGAACTATGGCTACACCTTC. It is translated as CAISGPGANYGYTF.

The rearrangement uses TRBV29-1 and TRBJ1-3, with D uncertain. The CDR3 consists of 15 residues. Per the germline V gene, CDR1 is SQVTM and CDR2 is ANQGSEA. V lost 3 bases and J lost 0, with 12 bases in between. This CDR3 is CSVESVDPSGNTIYF. CDR3 DNA: TGCAGCGTTGAGTCGGTAGATCCCTCTGGAAACACCATATATTTT.

The J gene is TRBJ2-5, the V gene TRBV27; 7 bases are a match to TRBD2. CDR1 MNHEY and CDR2 SMNVEV come from the germline V gene (reference sequence). V lost 3 bases, J lost 5 bases, and 12 bases stayed unmatched. CDR3 length equals 16 residues. This CDR3 is CASSFRVGLVRETQYF. DNA of the CDR3: TGTGCCAGCAGTTTCCGGGTCGGACTAGTGCGGGAGACCCAGTACTTC.

The V call is TRBV20-1, the J call TRBJ2-7, with D uncertain. Germline CDR1 reads DFQATT; CDR2 reads SNEGSKA (reference sequence). The CDR3 contains 11 residues. V was cut by 7 bases and J by 7 bases, with 14 bases left in between. The CDR3 protein is CSGPAYGEQYF. The CDR3 bases are TGCAGTGGACCAGCCTACGGAGAGCAGTACTTC.

The genes are TRBV7-8 and TRBJ2-7; no firm D call. The germline V gene has CDR1 SGHVS and CDR2 FQNEAQ. The CDR3 covers 14 residues. With 8 bases removed from V and 0 bases from J, the gap between germline ends came to 14 bases. The DNA of the CDR3 is TGTGCCAGCCGCCCCGGAGTACTCTCCTACGAGCAGTACTTC. This translates into CASRPGVLSYEQYF.

The gene calls are TRBV29-1 and TRBJ2-1; a weak D match, TRBD1 (5 bases). Germline CDR1 is SQVTM and CDR2 is ANQGSEA. V was shortened by 6 bases and J by 4 bases, with 13 bases between the two germline ends. This CDR3 spans 13 amino acids. As DNA, the CDR3 is TGCAGCGTCCGTAACAGGTTATACAATGAGCAGTTCTTC. Residues: CSVRNRLYNEQFF.

V is TRBV10-3 and J is TRBJ2-7; D call uncertain. CDR3 size: 17 residues. Trimming took off 0 bases at V and 0 bases at J, with 15 bases between the two ends. Germline CDR1 reads ENHRY; CDR2 reads SYGVKD. CDR3 region: CAISESLRIAPSYEQYF. The CDR3 region has the DNA TGTGCCATCAGTGAGTCGTTGCGGATCGCGCCCTCCTACGAGCAGTACTTC.

A word on this clone: This likely comes from a read error, as the CDR3 has no conserved phenylalanine or tryptophan at its end. Because the CDR3's place on the DNA is in doubt, the DNA is left out and the CDR3 is given as listed by TCRdb. The chain joins TRBV30 to TRBJ2-7; TRBD1, the table's D call, lacks a check against the DNA. Germline CDR1 is GTSNPN and CDR2 is SVGIG (reference sequence). The CDR3 totals 12 residues, both ends included. The CDR3 loop reads CAWSMGQGTEVY.

This clone occurred a few times. For the CDR3, the DNA is TGTGCCAGCAGTTACTCTGTAACAGGGGCAGGCTACGAGCAGTACTTC. Protein product: CASSYSVTGAGYEQYF. The chain recombines TRBV6-6 with TRBJ2-7; 7 bases agree with TRBD1. The germline V gene has CDR1 MNHNY and CDR2 SVGAGI (reference sequence). The CDR3 is 16 residues long. Losses at the gene ends were 0 bases for V and 3 bases for J; bases not matched to a gene: 8.

The J gene is TRBJ2-3, the V gene TRBV7-9, with D possibly being TRBD2 (6 bases). The ends were cut back, 2 bases at V and 0 bases at J, with 15 bases in the middle. Germline V CDR1 and CDR2: SEHNR, FQNEAQ (reference sequence). The CDR3 loop spans 17 amino acids. In DNA, the CDR3 is TGTGCCAGCAGCTTATTGGCGGAGCGGGCCAGCACAGATACGCAGTATTTT. Its translation: CASSLLAERASTDTQYF.

The chain recombines TRBV7-6 with TRBJ2-7; TRBD2 matches at 7 bases. The CDR3 runs 16 residues. Germline V lookup: CDR1 SGHVS, CDR2 FNYEAQ. The V and J ends lost 2 bases and 0 bases, in that order; junction bases with no gene match: 7. CDR3 residues: CASSLNPGRSSYEQYF. The DNA for the CDR3 is TGTGCCAGCAGCTTAAACCCCGGGAGGAGCTCCTACGAGCAGTACTTC.

This chain uses TRBV4-1 with TRBJ2-5; no clear D. Germline V gene sequence: CDR1 MGHRA, CDR2 YSYEKL. This CDR3 is built from 16 residues. V was trimmed by 4 bases and J by 1 base, leaving 16 bases between them. The CDR3 bases are TGCGCCAGCAGCCGAACAGCCGAAATAACCCAAGAGACCCAGTACTTC. Encoded protein: CASSRTAEITQETQYF.

V usage is TRBV5-1 and J usage is TRBJ1-4; TRBD1 aligns across 7 bases. This CDR3 region has 16 residues. Trimming cost V 0 bases and J 1 base; bases outside gene matches: 3. Germline CDR1 and CDR2: SGHRS and YFSETQ. CDR3 loop: CASSLEGARTNEKLFF. In DNA form, the CDR3 reads TGCGCCAGCAGCTTGGAGGGGGCACGAACTAATGAAAAACTGTTTTTT.

The chain employs TRBV5-6 and TRBJ2-7, with a tentative D call TRBD1 (5 bases). This CDR3 is 13 amino acids long. Germline assignment: CDR1 SGHDT and CDR2 YYEEEE. V lost 3 bases to trimming and J lost 3 bases, with 10 bases between them. The CDR3 region has the DNA TGTGCCAGCAGCTGGGGCAGACGCTACGAGCAGTACTTC. It yields the protein CASSWGRRYEQYF.

CDR3 sequence (DNA): TGTGCCAGCAGTGAAGTCGCCCAGTACAATGAGCAGTTCTTC. Translated: CASSEVAQYNEQFF. This chain connects TRBV6-1 to TRBJ2-1; D is unclear. This CDR3 has 14 amino acids. Trimming cost V 1 base and J 4 bases, with 8 bases left between them. Germline V gene data show CDR1 as MNHNS and CDR2 as SASEGT.

The chain recombines TRBV1 with TRBJ2-7; the table names TRBD2, a call not compared with the DNA. TRBV1 has pseudogene status. The CDR3 consists of 15 residues. CDR3 protein: CTSSQGGGHSYEQYF. CDR3 bases: TGCACCAGCAGCCAAGGGGGGGGGCACTCCTACGAGCAGTACTTC.

This clone was counted a few times. The genes are TRBV4-1 and TRBJ1-5; 8 bases agree with TRBD1. CDR3 length: 17 amino acids. Losses at the gene ends were 4 bases for V and 5 bases for J; bases not matched to a gene: 13. The germline CDR1 and CDR2 sequences are MGHRA and YSYEKL. In DNA, the CDR3 is TGCGCCAGCAGCCTGCGCCAGGGGGCTCGTGTTGATCAGCCCCAGCATTTT. Amino acids: CASSLRQGARVDQPQHF.

On this clone: Other DNA sequences in the sample encode the same CDR3. The chain is built from TRBV27 and TRBJ2-2, with D perhaps assigned TRBD1 or TRBD2 (7 bases each). This CDR3 is 15 amino acids long. V gave up 3 bases and J gave up 5 bases, with 13 bases separating them. Germline assignment: CDR1 MNHEY and CDR2 SMNVEV (reference sequence). CDR3 nucleotide sequence: TGTGCCAGCAGTTTCGCAGGGGGAGGGACCGGGGAGCTGTTTTTT. Its protein is CASSFAGGGTGELFF.